Sequencing of this TCR beta chain was carried out in a study of OX40 agonist ivuxolimab in advanced cancers. Study information: Prior anti-PD-1, anti-PD-L1 or anti-CTLA-4 therapy was allowed; roughly 40% had some.

This table comes from immunoSEQ multiplex PCR, and its TCRdb copy is limited to in-frame clones, with some not included. The table records 80,000 or so clones, approximately 87% of them present only once. This clonotype originated in an adult with an advanced solid tumor such as melanoma, head and neck, liver or kidney cancer. Sequencing was performed on CD4+ or CD8+ T cells sorted from blood, taken in a trial of the OX40 agonist ivuxolimab.

CDR3 DNA sequence: TGTGCCAGCAGCCGACAGGGGACACCCCTCCACTTT. Its protein is CASSRQGTPLHF. The genes are TRBV5-6 and TRBJ1-6; the match to TRBD1 covers 8 bases. The germline V gene encodes CDR1 SGHDT and CDR2 YYEEEE. The CDR3 extends over 12 amino acids. With V trimmed by 4 bases and J by 11 bases, 2 bases remained unmatched.